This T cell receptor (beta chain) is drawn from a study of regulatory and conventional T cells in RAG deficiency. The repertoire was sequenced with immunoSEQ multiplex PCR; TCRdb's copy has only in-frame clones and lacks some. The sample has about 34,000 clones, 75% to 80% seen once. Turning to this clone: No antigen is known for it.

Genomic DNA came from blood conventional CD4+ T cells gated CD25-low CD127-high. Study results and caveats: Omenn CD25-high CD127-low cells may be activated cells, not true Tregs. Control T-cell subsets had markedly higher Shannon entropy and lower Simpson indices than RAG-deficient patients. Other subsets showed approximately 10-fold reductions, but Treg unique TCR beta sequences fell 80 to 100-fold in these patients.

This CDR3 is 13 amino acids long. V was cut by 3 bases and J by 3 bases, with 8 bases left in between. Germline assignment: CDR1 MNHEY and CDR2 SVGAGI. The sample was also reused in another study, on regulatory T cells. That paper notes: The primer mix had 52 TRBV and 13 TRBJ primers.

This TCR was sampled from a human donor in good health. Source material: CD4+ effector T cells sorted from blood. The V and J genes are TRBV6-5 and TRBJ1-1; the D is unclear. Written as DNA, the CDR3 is TGTGCCAGCAGTTATCGTCGGGACACTGAAGCTTTCTTT. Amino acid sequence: CASSYRRDTEAFF.